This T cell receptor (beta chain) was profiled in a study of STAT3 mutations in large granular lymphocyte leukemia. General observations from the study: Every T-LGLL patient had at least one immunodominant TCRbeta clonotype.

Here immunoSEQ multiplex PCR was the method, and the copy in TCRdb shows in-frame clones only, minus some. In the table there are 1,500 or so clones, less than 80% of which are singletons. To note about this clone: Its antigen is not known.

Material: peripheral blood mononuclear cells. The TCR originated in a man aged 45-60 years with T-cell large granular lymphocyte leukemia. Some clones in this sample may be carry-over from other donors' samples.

CDR3 in amino acids: CAISGGQGAYEQYF. The CDR3 nucleotides are TGTGCCATCAGTGGGGGACAGGGGGCCTACGAGCAGTACTTC. The chain joins TRBV10-3 to TRBJ2-7, with 11 bases identical to TRBD1. The V segment lost 4 bases and the J segment 2 bases; nucleotides outside the gene matches: 1. This CDR3 comprises 14 residues. Germline CDR1 and CDR2: ENHRY and SYGVKD.